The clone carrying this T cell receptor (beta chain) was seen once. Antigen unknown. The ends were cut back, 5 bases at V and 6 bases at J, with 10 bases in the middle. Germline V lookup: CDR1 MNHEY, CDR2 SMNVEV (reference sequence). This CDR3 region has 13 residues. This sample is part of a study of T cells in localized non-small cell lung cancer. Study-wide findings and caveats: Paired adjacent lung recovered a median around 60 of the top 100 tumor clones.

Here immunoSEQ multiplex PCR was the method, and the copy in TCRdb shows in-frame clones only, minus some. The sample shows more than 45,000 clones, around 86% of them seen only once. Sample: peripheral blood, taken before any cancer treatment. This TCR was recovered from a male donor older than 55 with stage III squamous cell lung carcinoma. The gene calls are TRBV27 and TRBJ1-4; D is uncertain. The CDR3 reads CASSPRTDEKLFF. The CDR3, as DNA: TGTGCCAGCAGTCCCCGGACGGATGAAAAACTGTTTTTT.